This T cell receptor beta chain was retrieved from a study of T cell responses to AZD1222 COVID-19 vaccine. Some clones are missing from TCRdb's copy, which holds only in-frame ones; the method was immunoSEQ multiplex PCR. The sample shows about 130,000 clones, about 90% of them seen only once. Study-wide results and limits: Baseline antibody screening turned up just six or seven seropositive AZD1222 recipients. Regions 160-218 and 743-854 held dominance among vaccine-associated CD4 TCRs, which spanned spike.

After removal of 3 bases from V and 2 bases from J, the junction contained 7 bases not matched to a gene. The CDR3 extends over 18 amino acids. Per the germline V gene, CDR1 is SGHAT and CDR2 is FQNNGV. Worth noting for this clone: Its antigen remains unknown.

The sample consisted of peripheral blood, taken on day 0 of AZD1222 vaccination. This clonotype originated in an adult in good health. The chain employs TRBV11-2 and TRBJ2-1; 13 nucleotides line up with TRBD2. CDR3 DNA sequence: TGTGCCAGCAGCTTGAGACTAGCGGGGGGTACCGCCTACAATGAGCAGTTCTTC. This sequence encodes CASSLRLAGGTAYNEQFF.